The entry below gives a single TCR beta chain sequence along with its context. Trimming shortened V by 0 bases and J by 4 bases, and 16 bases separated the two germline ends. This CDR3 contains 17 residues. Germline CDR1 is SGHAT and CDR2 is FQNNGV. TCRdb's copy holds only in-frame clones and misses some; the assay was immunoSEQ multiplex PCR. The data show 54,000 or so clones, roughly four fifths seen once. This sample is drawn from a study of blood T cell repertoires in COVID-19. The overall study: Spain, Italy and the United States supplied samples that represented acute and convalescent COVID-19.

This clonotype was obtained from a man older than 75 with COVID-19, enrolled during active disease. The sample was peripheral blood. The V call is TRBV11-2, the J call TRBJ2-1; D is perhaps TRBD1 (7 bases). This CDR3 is CASSLERGRGRYNEQFF. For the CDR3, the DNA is TGTGCCAGCAGCTTAGAAAGGGGGCGGGGACGATACAATGAGCAGTTCTTC.